This TCR beta chain was identified during a study of regulatory T cells in long-lasting Graves disease. Germline assignment: CDR1 SGHRS and CDR2 YFSETQ. The CDR3 spans 16 residues. V was clipped by 4 bases and J by 1 base, with 15 bases between them. Regarding time point: newly diagnosed GD, antithyroid drugs for less than 3 months. The authors made the TCR library using RNA they extracted from PBMCs. Relying on iRepertoire HTBI primers and Arm-PCR of CDR3 regions, the team built TCR beta libraries. TCRdb called the multiplex PCR reads again in MiXCR, with one record for every CDR3 protein. The sample has about 320,000 distinct CDR3 sequences, about 20% seen once. This clonotype appeared many times.

The chain has TRBV5-1 and TRBJ2-1; no definite D call. The sequences come from peripheral blood mononuclear cells (PBMCs), collected at new diagnosis, from a patient treated with antithyroid drugs. This sequence was found in a female donor with Graves disease. CDR3 bases: TGCGCCAGCAGCAACTACCCCCACCATTCCTACAATGAGCAGTTCTTC. Translation: CASSNYPHHSYNEQFF.